The clone carrying this T cell receptor beta chain was counted many times. The antigen remains undetermined. The data were obtained in a study of CD8 T cells in ankylosing spondylitis. Points from the study as a whole: Past research had described some motif variants in reactive arthritis synovial fluid and blood. Blood of patients with ankylosing spondylitis appeared to be characterized by a TCR beta motif of roughly eight highly homologous variants.

CDR1 is SGHTA, CDR2 FQGNSA, per germline. V gave up 0 bases and J gave up 3 bases, with 6 bases separating them. The CDR3 has 14 residues. Libraries for TCR beta were made by quantitative 5'-RACE with molecular barcodes. TCRdb fed the 5' RACE reads into MiXCR, producing one record per CDR3 protein. The sample consists of approximately 150,000 distinct CDR3 sequences, under 35% of them appearing once. The specimen was synovial fluid, either unsorted or a sorted T cell fraction (not recorded which). The receptor's source is a male donor with ankylosing spondylitis. V and J are TRBV7-2 and TRBJ2-1; weak D call: TRBD1 (6 bases). CDR3 sequence: CASSLAGGYNEQFF. The CDR3 nucleotides are TGTGCCAGCAGCTTAGCAGGGGGCTACAATGAGCAGTTCTTC.